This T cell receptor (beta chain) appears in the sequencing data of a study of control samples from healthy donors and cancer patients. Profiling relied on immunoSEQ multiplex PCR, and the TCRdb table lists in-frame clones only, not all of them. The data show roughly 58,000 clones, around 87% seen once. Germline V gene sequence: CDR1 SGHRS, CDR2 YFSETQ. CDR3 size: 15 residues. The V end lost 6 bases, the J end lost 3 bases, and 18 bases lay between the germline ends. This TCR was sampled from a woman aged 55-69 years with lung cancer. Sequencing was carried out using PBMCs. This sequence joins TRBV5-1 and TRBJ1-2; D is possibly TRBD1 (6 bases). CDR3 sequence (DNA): TGCGCCAGCACCCCCGGAGGGGGTTCCGACTATGGCTACACCTTC. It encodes CASTPGGGSDYGYTF.